These 9 T cell receptor beta chains were all obtained from the same sample, sequenced in a study of shared clonotypes between healthy human individuals (dated by TCRdb to between 2020 and 2021). The library was produced with the immunoSEQ multiplex PCR assay. As stored in TCRdb, this immuneACCESS dataset retains in-frame rearrangements with V and J assigned. A fraction of the clones does not appear; measured against another copy, unresolved V genes explain less than half of the discrepancy, and the remainder lacks a known reason. This sample is represented by millions of clones; 85% to 95% of them were singletons. 0.13% of the sample comes from the top ten. The material sequenced was naive CD4+ T cells sorted from blood. This specimen's cell subset or site label, per the study, means: CD45RA+ positively selected. These receptors were collected from a man between 18 and 35 years old in good health.

The genes are TRBV27 and TRBJ1-2; 7 bases map to TRBD1. The V gene's germline CDR1 is MNHEY and CDR2 SMNVEV (reference sequence). This CDR3 contains 13 residues. V shed 5 bases and J 5 bases; nucleotides not matched to a gene: 5. The CDR3 here is CASSAGGAYGYTF. DNA for the CDR3: TGTGCCAGCAGTGCAGGGGGGGCTTATGGCTACACCTTC.

This clone was detected once. The chain recombines TRBV19 with TRBJ2-4; D gene unclear. Germline assignment: CDR1 LNHDA and CDR2 SQIVND (reference sequence). Trimming cost V 1 base and J 15 bases, with 22 bases left between them. The CDR3 contains 15 residues. CDR3 in DNA: TGTGCCAGTAGTATAGGCCCCCAGGTCCCCCCATTACGGTACTTC. This sequence encodes CASSIGPQVPPLRYF.

This clone was counted once. This sequence joins TRBV11-3 and TRBJ2-7; D unresolved. Looked up from germline, CDR1 is SGHNT and CDR2 is YENEEA. The CDR3 length is 15 residues. Trimming cost V 3 bases and J 4 bases, with 16 bases left between them. The CDR3 nucleotides read TGTGCCAGCAGCTTGGTCCAGAATTGGATTTACGAGCAGTACTTC. Translated, it gives CASSLVQNWIYEQYF.

The CDR3 is CASSPSGPEQFF. The CDR3 DNA reads TGTGCCAGCAGCCCTAGTGGGCCTGAGCAGTTCTTC. The chain joins TRBV14 to TRBJ2-1; D uncertain. Trimming cost V 4 bases and J 9 bases, with 10 bases left between them. CDR1 is SGHDN, CDR2 FVKESK, per germline. This CDR3 is 12 amino acids long.

V and J are TRBV5-8 and TRBJ2-2, with 15 bases that match TRBD2. V was pared by 3 bases and J by 7 bases, with 4 bases of the junction left unmatched. The CDR3 is made up of 16 amino acids. Looked up from germline, CDR1 is SGHTS and CDR2 is YDEGEE. CDR3 loop: CASSSPGLAGGGELFF. The CDR3 region has the DNA TGTGCCAGCAGCTCCCCGGGACTAGCGGGAGGCGGGGAGCTGTTTTTT.

A remark on this clone: The sample contains more than one DNA sequence encoding this CDR3. The V gene is TRBV18, the J gene TRBJ2-7; 8 bases are a match to TRBD1. Trimming cost V 3 bases and J 0 bases; bases outside gene matches: 1. Germline assignment: CDR1 KGHSH and CDR2 LQKENI. The CDR3 has 14 residues. The CDR3 DNA follows: TGTGCCAGCTCACCGACAGGGGACTCCTACGAGCAGTACTTC. Amino acids: CASSPTGDSYEQYF.

This clone has only one observation. The V call is TRBV5-8, the J call TRBJ2-2; D not certain. V dropped 4 bases and J dropped 6 bases, with 13 bases sitting between them. The CDR3 has 14 residues. CDR1 SGHTS and CDR2 YDEGEE come from the germline V gene. CDR3 residues: CASSPGPWAGELFF. CDR3 nucleotides: TGTGCCAGCAGCCCCGGTCCCTGGGCCGGGGAGCTGTTTTTT.

The rearrangement joins TRBV7-2 to TRBJ2-6; 7 bases align to TRBD1. There are 17 residues in the CDR3. Germline V gene sequence: CDR1 SGHTA, CDR2 FQGNSA. V shed 4 bases and J 0 bases; nucleotides not matched to a gene: 6. The CDR3 DNA reads TGTGCCAGCAGCTCCAACAGGGGAGTCTCTGGGGCCAACGTCCTGACTTTC. It codes for CASSSNRGVSGANVLTF.

This clone has a single count. The V call is TRBV5-4, the J call TRBJ1-2, with D tentatively TRBD1 (6 bases). Per germline, CDR1 SGHNT and CDR2 YYREEE (reference sequence). This CDR3 has 13 residues. V was cut by 4 bases and J by 3 bases, with 10 bases left in between. CDR3 region: CASSQDSYYGYTF. CDR3 nucleotide sequence: TGTGCCAGCAGCCAGGACAGTTACTATGGCTACACCTTC.